A selection of T cell receptor beta chains follows, all from one sample in a study of T cell responses to AZD1222 COVID-19 vaccine. Sequencing used immunoSEQ multiplex PCR; TCRdb keeps in-frame clones, though not all of them. Of 110,000 to 150,000 clones in the sample, about 90% were seen once. The input for sequencing was peripheral blood, taken on day 0 of AZD1222 vaccination. The receptors were gathered from an adult in good health. The CDR3 runs from the conserved cysteine through the conserved F or W. Fields, in order: J gene, V gene, D gene, clone size, CDR3 DNA, CDR3 protein. D genes are given only for firm matches. Size is omitted from some rows. Given values are once, few, many or a class for expanded clones.

j_call: TRBJ2-7; v_call: TRBV7-9; d_call: TRBD1; clone_size: .; cdr3_nt: TGTGCCAGCAGCATCCGGGACAGCTACGAGCAGTACTTC; cdr3_aa: CASSIRDSYEQYF
j_call: TRBJ1-4; v_call: TRBV19; d_call: .; clone_size: .; cdr3_nt: TGTGCCAGTAGTATACAAGGGAGGGGTGAAAAACTGTTTTTT; cdr3_aa: CASSIQGRGEKLFF
j_call: TRBJ1-3; v_call: TRBV20-1; d_call: TRBD1; clone_size: .; cdr3_nt: TGCAGTGCTAGTTTATCAGGGGGGAAGGGCACCATATATTTT; cdr3_aa: CSASLSGGKGTIYF
j_call: TRBJ1-2; v_call: TRBV3-1/TRBV3-2; d_call: .; clone_size: .; cdr3_nt: TGTGCCAGCAGCCACTATACAGGGAAGTATGGCTACACCTTC; cdr3_aa: CASSHYTGKYGYTF
j_call: TRBJ1-6; v_call: TRBV9; d_call: .; clone_size: .; cdr3_nt: TGTGCCAGCAGCCCCATGATCGGCCTGACCTCACCCCTCCACTTT; cdr3_aa: CASSPMIGLTSPLHF
j_call: TRBJ1-2; v_call: TRBV10-3; d_call: TRBD1; clone_size: .; cdr3_nt: TGTGCCATCAGTGAACCGGACAGGGTCAACCTGGCCGGCTACACCTTC; cdr3_aa: CAISEPDRVNLAGYTF
j_call: TRBJ2-3; v_call: TRBV4-3; d_call: .; clone_size: once; cdr3_nt: TGCGCCAGCAGCCAAGAGTTCGGGAGAACGCCAGATACGCAGTATTTT; cdr3_aa: CASSQEFGRTPDTQYF
j_call: TRBJ2-5; v_call: TRBV3-1/TRBV3-2; d_call: .; clone_size: .; cdr3_nt: TGTGCCAGCAGCCTTAGACGGGGGATCCAAGAGACCCAGTACTTC; cdr3_aa: CASSLRRGIQETQYF
j_call: TRBJ2-1; v_call: TRBV11-1; d_call: .; clone_size: few; cdr3_nt: TGTGCCAGCAGCTTAAAGCAATCCCCGATTGAGCAGTTCTTC; cdr3_aa: CASSLKQSPIEQFF
j_call: TRBJ1-3; v_call: TRBV9; d_call: TRBD1; clone_size: .; cdr3_nt: TGTGCCAGCAGCAGATCAGGGGGCGTTGGAAACACCATATATTTT; cdr3_aa: CASSRSGGVGNTIYF
j_call: TRBJ2-7; v_call: TRBV27; d_call: .; clone_size: .; cdr3_nt: TGTGCCAGCAGTTTTGCGGGAGAGCAGTACTTC; cdr3_aa: CASSFAGEQYF
j_call: TRBJ2-1; v_call: TRBV5-4; d_call: TRBD2; clone_size: .; cdr3_nt: TGTGCCAGCAGCTTGGGTAGCGGGAGTTACAATGAGCAGTTCTTC; cdr3_aa: CASSLGSGSYNEQFF
j_call: TRBJ2-1; v_call: TRBV28; d_call: TRBD2; clone_size: .; cdr3_nt: TGTGCCAGCAGTGGCGCTAGCGGGAGGGCCGGCGATGAGCAGTTCTTC; cdr3_aa: CASSGASGRAGDEQFF
j_call: TRBJ2-7; v_call: TRBV27; d_call: .; clone_size: .; cdr3_nt: TGTGCCAGCAGTTTAACGAATTCCTACGAGCAGTACTTC; cdr3_aa: CASSLTNSYEQYF
j_call: TRBJ2-3; v_call: TRBV21-1; d_call: .; clone_size: .; cdr3_nt: TGTGCCAGGGATACTAGCGGGACATTCACAGATACGCAGTATTTT; cdr3_aa: CARDTSGTFTDTQYF
j_call: TRBJ2-1; v_call: TRBV9; d_call: .; clone_size: .; cdr3_nt: TGTGCCAGCAGCGTAGCTAACAATGAGCAGTTCTTC; cdr3_aa: CASSVANNEQFF
j_call: TRBJ2-4; v_call: TRBV27; d_call: .; clone_size: .; cdr3_nt: TGTGCCAGCAGAACAACAAACATTCAGTACTTC; cdr3_aa: CASRTTNIQYF